This T cell receptor (beta chain) is from a study of cytomegalovirus exposure and HLA in healthy donors. Study-wide points: Later examination showed HLA-associated TCR beta chains had greater clonal expansion than equally common others. Earlier analysis found most TCR beta V segments productive about 87% or about 30% of the time.

The PCR ran on 60 Vbeta and 13 Jbeta primers. TCRdb's table, derived via immunoSEQ multiplex PCR, lists solely in-frame clones and lacks some. The sample records 200,000 to 250,000 clones, approximately 81% being singletons. Regarding this clone: The antigen remains undetermined. The junction does not match germline at one end; this may be a read error.

The germline V gene encodes CDR1 GTSNPN and CDR2 SVGIG (reference sequence). This CDR3 comprises 11 residues. This clonotype was obtained from a human donor in good health. The chain carries TRBV30 and TRBJ2-7; TRBD1 matches at 9 bases. Sequenced: PBMCs. The CDR3 reads CAWSVWDREEF. In DNA, the CDR3 is TGTGCCTGGAGTGTTTGGGACAGGGAAGAGTTC.